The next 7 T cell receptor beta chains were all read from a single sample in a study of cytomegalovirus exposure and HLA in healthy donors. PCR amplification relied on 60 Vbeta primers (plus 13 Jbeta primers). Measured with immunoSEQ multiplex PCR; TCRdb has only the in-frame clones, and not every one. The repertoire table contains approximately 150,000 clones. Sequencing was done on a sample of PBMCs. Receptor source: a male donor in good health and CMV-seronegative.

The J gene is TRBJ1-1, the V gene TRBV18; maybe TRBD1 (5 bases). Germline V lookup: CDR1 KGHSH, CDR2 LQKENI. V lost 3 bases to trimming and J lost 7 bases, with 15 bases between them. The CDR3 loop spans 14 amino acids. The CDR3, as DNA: TGTGCCAGCTCACCGCGGGGGGGAGAAGTTGAAGCTTTCTTT. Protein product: CASSPRGGEVEAFF.

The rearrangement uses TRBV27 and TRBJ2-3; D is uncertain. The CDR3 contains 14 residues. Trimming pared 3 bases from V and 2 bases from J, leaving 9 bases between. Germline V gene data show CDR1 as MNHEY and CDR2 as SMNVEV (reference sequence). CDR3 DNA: TGTGCCAGCAGTTTCGGGTCCAACACAGATACGCAGTATTTT. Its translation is CASSFGSNTDTQYF.

The DNA of the CDR3 is TGTGCCAGCAGCTTAGTGAGGGTAATGGGCTACACCTTC. Translation: CASSLVRVMGYTF. The chain is built from TRBV7-2 and TRBJ1-2; D is unresolved. The V gene lost 1 base and the J gene lost 8 bases, with 11 bases spanning the gap. CDR1 SGHTA and CDR2 FQGNSA come from the germline V gene. The CDR3 has 13 amino acids.

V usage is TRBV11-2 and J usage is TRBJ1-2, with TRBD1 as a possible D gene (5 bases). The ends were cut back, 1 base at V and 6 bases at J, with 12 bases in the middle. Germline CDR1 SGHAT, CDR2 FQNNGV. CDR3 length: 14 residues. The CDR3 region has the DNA TGTGCCAGCAGCTTAGCGGTGAAACAGGATGGCTACACCTTC. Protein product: CASSLAVKQDGYTF.

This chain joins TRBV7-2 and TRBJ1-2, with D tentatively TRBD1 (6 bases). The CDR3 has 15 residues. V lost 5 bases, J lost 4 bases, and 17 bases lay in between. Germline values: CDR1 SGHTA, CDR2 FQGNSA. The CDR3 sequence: CASSTQTGGSYGYTF. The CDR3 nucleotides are TGTGCCAGCAGCACCCAGACAGGCGGGAGCTATGGCTACACCTTC.

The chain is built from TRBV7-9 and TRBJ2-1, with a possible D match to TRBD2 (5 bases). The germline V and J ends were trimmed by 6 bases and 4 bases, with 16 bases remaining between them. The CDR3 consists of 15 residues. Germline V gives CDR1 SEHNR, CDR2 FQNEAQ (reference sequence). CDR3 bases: TGTGCCAGCAGTTCCGGTCGAGCGGCGTACAATGAGCAGTTCTTC. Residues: CASSSGRAAYNEQFF.

The CDR3 DNA reads as TGCAGCGTTGAAGTCTCCCAGGGGGCGGTCGGCGGCTACACCTTC. Translating it yields CSVEVSQGAVGGYTF. V is TRBV29-1 and J is TRBJ1-2; 8 bases map to TRBD1. CDR1 is SQVTM, CDR2 ANQGSEA, per germline. V lost 1 base to trimming and J lost 8 bases; unmatched junction nucleotides: 12. The CDR3 loop spans 15 amino acids.